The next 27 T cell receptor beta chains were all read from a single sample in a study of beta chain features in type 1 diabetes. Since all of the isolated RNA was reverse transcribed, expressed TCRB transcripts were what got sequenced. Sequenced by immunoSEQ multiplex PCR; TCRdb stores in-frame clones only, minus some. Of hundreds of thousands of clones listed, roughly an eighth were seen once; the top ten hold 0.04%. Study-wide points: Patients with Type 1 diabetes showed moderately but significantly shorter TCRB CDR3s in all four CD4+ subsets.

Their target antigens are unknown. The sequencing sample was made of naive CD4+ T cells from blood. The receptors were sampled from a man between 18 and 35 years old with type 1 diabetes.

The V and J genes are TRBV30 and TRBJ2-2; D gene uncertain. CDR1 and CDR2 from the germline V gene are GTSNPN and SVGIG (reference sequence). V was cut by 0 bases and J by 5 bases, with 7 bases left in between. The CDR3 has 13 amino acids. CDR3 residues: CAWSVSWTGELFF. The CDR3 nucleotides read TGTGCCTGGAGTGTTTCATGGACCGGGGAGCTGTTTTTT.

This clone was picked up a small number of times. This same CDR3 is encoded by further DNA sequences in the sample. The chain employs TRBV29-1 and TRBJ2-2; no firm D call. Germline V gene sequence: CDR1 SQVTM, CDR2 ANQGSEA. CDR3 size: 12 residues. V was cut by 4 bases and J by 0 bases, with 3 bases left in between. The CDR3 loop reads CSVGTNTGELFF. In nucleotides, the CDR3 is TGCAGCGTTGGGACGAACACCGGGGAGCTGTTTTTT.

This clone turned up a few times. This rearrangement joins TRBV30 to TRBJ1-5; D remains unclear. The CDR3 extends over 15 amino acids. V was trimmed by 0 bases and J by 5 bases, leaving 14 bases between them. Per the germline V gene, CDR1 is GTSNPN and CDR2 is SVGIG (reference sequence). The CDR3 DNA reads TGTGCCTGGAGTGTAAACACCATACCCGATCAGCCCCAGCATTTT. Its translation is CAWSVNTIPDQPQHF.

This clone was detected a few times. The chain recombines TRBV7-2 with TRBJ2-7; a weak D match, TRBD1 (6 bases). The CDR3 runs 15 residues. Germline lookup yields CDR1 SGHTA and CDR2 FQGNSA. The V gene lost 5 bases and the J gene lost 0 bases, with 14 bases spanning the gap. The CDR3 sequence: CASSPNEGHSYEQYF. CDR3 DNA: TGTGCCAGCAGCCCTAATGAGGGACACTCCTACGAGCAGTACTTC.

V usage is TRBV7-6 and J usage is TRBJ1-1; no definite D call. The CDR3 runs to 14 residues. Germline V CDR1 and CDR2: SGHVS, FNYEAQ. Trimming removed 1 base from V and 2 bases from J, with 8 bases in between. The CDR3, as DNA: TGTGCCAGCAGCTTAGGCCGGGGAAACACTGAAGCTTTCTTT. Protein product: CASSLGRGNTEAFF.

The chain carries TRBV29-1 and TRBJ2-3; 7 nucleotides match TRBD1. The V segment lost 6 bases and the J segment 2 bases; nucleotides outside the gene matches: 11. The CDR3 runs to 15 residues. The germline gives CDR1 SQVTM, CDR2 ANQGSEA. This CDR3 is CSVKGTDSSTDTQYF. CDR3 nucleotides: TGCAGCGTGAAAGGGACAGACTCTTCCACAGATACGCAGTATTTT.

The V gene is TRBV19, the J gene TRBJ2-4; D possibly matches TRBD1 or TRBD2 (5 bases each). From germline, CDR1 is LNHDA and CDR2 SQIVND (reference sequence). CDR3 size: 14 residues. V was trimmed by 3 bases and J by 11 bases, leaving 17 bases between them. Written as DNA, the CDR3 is TGTGCCAGTAGTATGGTCCCCGGGACGGGCGTTCAGTACTTC. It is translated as CASSMVPGTGVQYF.

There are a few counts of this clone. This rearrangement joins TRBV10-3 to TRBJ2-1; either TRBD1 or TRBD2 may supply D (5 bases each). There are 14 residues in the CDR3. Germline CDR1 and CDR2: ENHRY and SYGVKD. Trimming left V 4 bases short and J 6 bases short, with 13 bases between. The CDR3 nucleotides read TGTGCCATCAGTGGGGGCCCCGGGGTCAATGAGCAGTTCTTC. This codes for CAISGGPGVNEQFF.

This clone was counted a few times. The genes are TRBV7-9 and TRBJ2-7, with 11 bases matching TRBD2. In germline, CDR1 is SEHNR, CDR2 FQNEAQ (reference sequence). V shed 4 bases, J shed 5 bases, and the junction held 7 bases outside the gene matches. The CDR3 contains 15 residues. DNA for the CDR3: TGTGCCAGCAGCTCCCCAGTAGCGGGAGGGGACGAGCAGTACTTC. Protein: CASSSPVAGGDEQYF.

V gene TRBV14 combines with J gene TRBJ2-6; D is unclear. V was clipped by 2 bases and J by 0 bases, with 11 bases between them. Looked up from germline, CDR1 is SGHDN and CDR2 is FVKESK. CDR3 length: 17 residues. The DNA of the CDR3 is TGTGCCAGCAGCCAAAGAGGAAGTTACTCTGGGGCCAACGTCCTGACTTTC. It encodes CASSQRGSYSGANVLTF.

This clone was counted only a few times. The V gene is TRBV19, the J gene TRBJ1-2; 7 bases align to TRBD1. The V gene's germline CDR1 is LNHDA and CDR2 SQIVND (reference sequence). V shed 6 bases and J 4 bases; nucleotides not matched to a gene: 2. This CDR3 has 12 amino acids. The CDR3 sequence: CASSRQGYGYTF. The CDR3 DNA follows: TGTGCCAGTAGCCGACAGGGCTATGGCTACACCTTC.

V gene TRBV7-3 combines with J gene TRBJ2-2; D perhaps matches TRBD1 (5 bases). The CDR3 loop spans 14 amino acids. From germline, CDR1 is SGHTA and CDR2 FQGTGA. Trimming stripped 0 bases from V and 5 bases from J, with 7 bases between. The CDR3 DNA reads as TGTGCCAGCAGCTTAACCCCAGGGACCGGGGAGCTGTTTTTT. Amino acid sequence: CASSLTPGTGELFF.

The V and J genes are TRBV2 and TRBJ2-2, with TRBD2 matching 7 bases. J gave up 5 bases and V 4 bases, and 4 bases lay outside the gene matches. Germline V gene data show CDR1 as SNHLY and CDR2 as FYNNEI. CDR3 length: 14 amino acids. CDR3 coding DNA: TGTGCCAGCAGTGGAGGGAGGGAGACCGGGGAGCTGTTTTTT. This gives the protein CASSGGRETGELFF.

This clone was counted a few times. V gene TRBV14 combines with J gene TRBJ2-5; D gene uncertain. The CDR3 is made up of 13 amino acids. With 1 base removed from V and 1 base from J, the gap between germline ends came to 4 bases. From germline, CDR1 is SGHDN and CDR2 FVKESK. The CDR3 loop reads CASSQGAQETQYF. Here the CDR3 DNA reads TGTGCCAGCAGCCAAGGGGCCCAAGAGACCCAGTACTTC.

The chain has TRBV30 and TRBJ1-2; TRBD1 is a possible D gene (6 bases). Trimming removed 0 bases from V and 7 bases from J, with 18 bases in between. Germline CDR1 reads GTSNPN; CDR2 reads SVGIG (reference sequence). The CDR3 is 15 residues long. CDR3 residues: CAWSVERGLWGGYTF. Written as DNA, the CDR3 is TGTGCCTGGAGTGTTGAAAGGGGGTTGTGGGGTGGCTACACCTTC.

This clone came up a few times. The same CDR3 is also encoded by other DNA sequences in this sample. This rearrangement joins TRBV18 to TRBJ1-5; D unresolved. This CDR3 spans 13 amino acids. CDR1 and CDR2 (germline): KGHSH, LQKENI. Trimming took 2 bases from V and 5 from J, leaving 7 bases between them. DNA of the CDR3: TGTGCCAGCTCACCAGGGAGGGATCAGCCCCAGCATTTT. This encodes CASSPGRDQPQHF. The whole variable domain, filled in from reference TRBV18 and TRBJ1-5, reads NAGVMQNPRHLVRRRGQEARLRCSPMKGHSHVYWYRQLPEEGLKFMVYLQKENIIDESGMPKERFSAEFPKEGPSILRIQQVVRGDSAAYFCASSPGRDQPQHFGDGTRLSIL.

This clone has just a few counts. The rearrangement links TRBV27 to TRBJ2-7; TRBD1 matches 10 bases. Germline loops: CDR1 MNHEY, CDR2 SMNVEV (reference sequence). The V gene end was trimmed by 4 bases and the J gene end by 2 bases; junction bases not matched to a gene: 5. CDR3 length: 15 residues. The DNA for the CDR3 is TGTGCCAGCAGTTCCTGGGGACAGGGGACCTACGAGCAGTACTTC. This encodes CASSSWGQGTYEQYF.

The CDR3 DNA follows: TGTGCCAGCAGTGAAGGAGGGCTAGCCAAAAACATTCAGTACTTC. The encoded protein is CASSEGGLAKNIQYF. The gene calls are TRBV6-1 and TRBJ2-4; D is possibly TRBD2 (5 bases). The CDR3 runs 15 residues. V was clipped by 1 base and J by 0 bases, with 7 bases between them. The germline CDR1 and CDR2 sequences are MNHNS and SASEGT.

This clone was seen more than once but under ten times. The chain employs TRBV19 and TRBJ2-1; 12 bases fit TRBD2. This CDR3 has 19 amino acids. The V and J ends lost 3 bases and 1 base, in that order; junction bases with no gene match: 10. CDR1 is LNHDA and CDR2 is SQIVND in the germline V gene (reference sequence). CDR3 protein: CASSIPRLAGVGSYNEQFF. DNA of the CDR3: TGTGCCAGTAGTATCCCTCGACTAGCGGGAGTGGGTTCCTACAATGAGCAGTTCTTC.

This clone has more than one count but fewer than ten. The CDR3 DNA follows: TGTGCCAGCAGCTCGAGGGAAGGAGGAAACATTCAGTACTTC. It encodes CASSSREGGNIQYF. The rearrangement uses TRBV7-9 and TRBJ2-4; D is possibly TRBD2 (5 bases). CDR1 and CDR2 (germline): SEHNR, FQNEAQ (reference sequence). This CDR3 spans 14 amino acids. Trimming removed 4 bases at V and 6 bases at J, with 13 bases between.

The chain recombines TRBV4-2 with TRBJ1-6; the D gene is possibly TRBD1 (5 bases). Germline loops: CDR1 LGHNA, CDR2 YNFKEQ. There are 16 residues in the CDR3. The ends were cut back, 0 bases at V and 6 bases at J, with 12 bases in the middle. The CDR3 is CASSQDLRGGNSPLHF. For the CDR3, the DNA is TGTGCCAGCAGCCAAGATCTGAGGGGAGGTAATTCACCCCTCCACTTT.

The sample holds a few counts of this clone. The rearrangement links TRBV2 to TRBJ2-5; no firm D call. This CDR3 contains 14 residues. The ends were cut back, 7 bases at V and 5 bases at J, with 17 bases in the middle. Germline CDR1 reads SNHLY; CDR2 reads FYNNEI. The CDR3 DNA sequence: TGTGCCAGCACGAACCTTGCGGCAGTGGAGACCCAGTACTTC. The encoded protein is CASTNLAAVETQYF.

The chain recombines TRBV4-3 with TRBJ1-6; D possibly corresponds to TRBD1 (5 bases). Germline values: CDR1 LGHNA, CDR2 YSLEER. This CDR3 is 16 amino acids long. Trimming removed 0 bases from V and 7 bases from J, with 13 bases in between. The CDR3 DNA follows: TGCGCCAGCAGCCAAGATGCAGGGTCGGGCAATTCACCCCTCCACTTT. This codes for CASSQDAGSGNSPLHF.

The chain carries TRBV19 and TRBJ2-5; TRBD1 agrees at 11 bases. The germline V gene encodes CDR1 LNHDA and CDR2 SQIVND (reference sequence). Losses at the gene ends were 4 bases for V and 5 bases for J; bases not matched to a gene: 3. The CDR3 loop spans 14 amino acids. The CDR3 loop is CASSRTGGWETQYF. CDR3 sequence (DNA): TGTGCCAGTAGTAGGACAGGGGGCTGGGAGACCCAGTACTTC.

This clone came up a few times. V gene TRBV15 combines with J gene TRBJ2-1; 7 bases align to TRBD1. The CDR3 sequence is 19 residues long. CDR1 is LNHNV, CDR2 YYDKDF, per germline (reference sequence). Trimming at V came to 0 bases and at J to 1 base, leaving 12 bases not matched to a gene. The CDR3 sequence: CATSRDPLTGVGSYNEQFF. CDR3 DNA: TGTGCCACCAGCAGAGATCCTCTTACAGGGGTGGGATCCTACAATGAGCAGTTCTTC.

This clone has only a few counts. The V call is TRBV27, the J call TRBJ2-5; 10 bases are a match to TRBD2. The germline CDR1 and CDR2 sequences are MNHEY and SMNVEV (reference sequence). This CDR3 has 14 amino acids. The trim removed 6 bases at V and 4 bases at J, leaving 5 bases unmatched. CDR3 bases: TGTGCCAGCAGAGCCGGGACTAGCGTAGAGACCCAGTACTTC. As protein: CASRAGTSVETQYF.

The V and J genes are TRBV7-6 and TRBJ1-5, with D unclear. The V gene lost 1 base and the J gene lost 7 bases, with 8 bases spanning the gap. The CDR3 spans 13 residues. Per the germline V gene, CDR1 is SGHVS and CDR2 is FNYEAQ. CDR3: CASSLETSQPQHF. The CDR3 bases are TGTGCCAGCAGCTTAGAGACATCCCAGCCCCAGCATTTT.